A single sample is the source of the 10 T cell receptor beta chains below, sequenced in a study of CD8 T cells in cerebrospinal fluid in Alzheimer's disease. TCRdb reprocessed the 10x single-cell sequencing reads, keeping one entry per CDR3 protein, no DNA. The sample's table shows 1,200 or so distinct CDR3 sequences. The sample comprised cerebrospinal fluid. These receptors all stem from a human donor in good health.

In terms of frequency, this clonotype is medium-sized. V is TRBV6-2 or TRBV6-3 and J is TRBJ1-2. CDR1 is MNHEY and CDR2 is SVGEGT in the germline V gene. The CDR3 totals 12 residues. The CDR3 loop reads CASSYGPYGYTF.

Considering frequency, this clonotype is medium-sized. V and J are TRBV12-3 or TRBV12-4 and TRBJ2-7. The CDR3 covers 11 residues. Here the CDR3 reads CASSLTYEQYF.

The chain joins TRBV3-1 to TRBJ1-2; as DNA is missing, the TRBD1 call by TCRdb cannot be tested. There are 14 residues in the CDR3. CDR1 LGHDT and CDR2 YNNKEL come from the germline V gene (reference sequence). CDR3 sequence: CASSRTGAGYGYTF.

By frequency, this clonotype is medium-sized. The chain employs TRBV5-1 and TRBJ1-2; TCRdb selects TRBD1, and the lack of DNA leaves this call unchecked. The CDR3 is 14 amino acids. Germline V gene data show CDR1 as SGHRS and CDR2 as YFSETQ. This CDR3 is CASSPSGTGDGYTF.

By frequency, this clonotype registers medium-sized. The chain carries TRBV9 and TRBJ2-1; TCRdb's assignment of TRBD2 cannot be checked, as there is no DNA. The CDR3 has 15 amino acids. Germline values: CDR1 SGDLS, CDR2 YYNGEE. This CDR3 is CASSATSGRAGEQFF. Drawing the rest from reference TRBV9 and TRBJ2-1, the complete variable domain is DSGVTQTPKHLITATGQRVTLRCSPRSGDLSVYWYQQSLDQGLQFLIQYYNGEERAKGNILERFSAQQFPDLHSELNLSSLELGDSALYFCASSATSGRAGEQFFGPGTRLTVL.

This clonotype is deemed medium-sized by its frequency. The V gene is TRBV5-6, the J gene TRBJ2-1. The CDR3 is 16 residues long. The germline gives CDR1 SGHDT, CDR2 YYEEEE. The CDR3 loop reads CASSRTTGSSYNEQFF.

In terms of frequency, this clonotype is medium-sized. J is TRBJ1-5 and V is TRBV19; TCRdb calls TRBD1, which cannot be checked without DNA. Per germline, CDR1 LNHDA and CDR2 SQIVND (reference sequence). The CDR3 totals 18 residues. The CDR3: CASSIAPIQGYSNQPQHF.

Frequency places this clonotype as medium-sized. The V call is TRBV29-1, the J call TRBJ2-5. The CDR3 runs 11 residues. Germline assignment: CDR1 SQVTM and CDR2 ANQGSEA. The CDR3 spells CSAQVQETQYF.

The chain links TRBV5-6 to TRBJ2-1; TCRdb gives TRBD1 as the D gene, but with no DNA this cannot be confirmed. The CDR3 contains 11 residues. The germline CDR1 and CDR2 sequences are SGHDT and YYEEEE. CDR3 region: CASSLNREELF.

Its frequency marks this clonotype as medium-sized. The chain employs TRBV9 and TRBJ1-4. Germline CDR1 and CDR2: SGDLS and YYNGEE. CDR3 length: 15 amino acids. The CDR3 sequence is CASSVSVATNEKLFF.